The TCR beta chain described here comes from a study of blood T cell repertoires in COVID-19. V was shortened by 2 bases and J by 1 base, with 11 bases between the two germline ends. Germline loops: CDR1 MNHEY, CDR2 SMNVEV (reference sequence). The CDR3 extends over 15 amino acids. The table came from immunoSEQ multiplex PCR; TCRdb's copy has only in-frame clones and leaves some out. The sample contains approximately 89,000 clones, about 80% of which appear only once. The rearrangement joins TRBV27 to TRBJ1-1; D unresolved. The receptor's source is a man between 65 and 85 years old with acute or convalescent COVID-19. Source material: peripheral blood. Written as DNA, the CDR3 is TGTGCCAGCAGTTTAACAACCCTAGGGAACACTGAAGCTTTCTTT. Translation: CASSLTTLGNTEAFF.